Given below is one T cell receptor (beta chain) in context. This sample is drawn from a study of blood T cells in healthy people across ages. A second PCR of roughly 7 to 11 cycles used a sample-barcoded 5' primer and a J-beta primer mix. MiXCR, run by TCRdb on the 5' RACE reads, gives a single entry per CDR3 protein. This table has roughly 1.4 million distinct CDR3 sequences, around 59% appearing once. CDR1 is ENHRY, CDR2 SYGVKD, per germline. CDR3 length: 14 residues. Unmatched junction bases numbered 6, after V lost 6 bases and J lost 6 bases. Specimen: blood. The TCR sequence derives from a man in his late teens or twenties in good health. The chain is built from TRBV10-3 and TRBJ2-3, with TRBD2 matching 10 bases. The CDR3 DNA follows: TGTGCCATCAGCCTAGCGGGAGTAGAGGATACGCAGTATTTT. This codes for CAISLAGVEDTQYF.